The 25 T cell receptor beta chains given below trace back to one sample, sequenced in a study of cytomegalovirus exposure and HLA in healthy donors. The PCR was carried out with 60 Vbeta primers and 13 Jbeta primers. The protocol was immunoSEQ multiplex PCR, while the TCRdb copy is restricted to in-frame clones and leaves out a portion. Of tens of thousands of clones listed, 70% to 80% are singletons. Material for sequencing was PBMCs. These receptors originate from a man younger than 35 in good health and CMV-seropositive.

The genes are TRBV10-1 and TRBJ1-1, with unresolved D. V dropped 3 bases and J dropped 5 bases, with 10 bases sitting between them. CDR1 and CDR2 (germline): WNHNN, SYGVQD (reference sequence). This CDR3 contains 13 residues. The CDR3 region has the DNA TGCGCCAGCAGTGATGAGGGAATAACTGAAGCTTTCTTT. This sequence encodes CASSDEGITEAFF.

J is TRBJ1-1 and V is TRBV5-1; tentatively, D is TRBD1 (6 bases). This CDR3 has 16 amino acids. Germline CDR1 is SGHRS and CDR2 is YFSETQ. Trimming cost V 4 bases and J 2 bases, with 18 bases left between them. The CDR3 is CASSPGGTRENTEAFF. CDR3 DNA: TGCGCCAGCAGCCCGGGAGGGACACGGGAAAACACTGAAGCTTTCTTT.

This rearrangement joins TRBV28 to TRBJ1-1, with D perhaps matching TRBD1 (5 bases). The CDR3 is 15 amino acids. The germline V gene encodes CDR1 MDHEN and CDR2 SYDVKM. Deletions cut 4 bases from V and 0 bases from J, with 12 bases between. The CDR3 DNA sequence: TGTGCCAGCAGTTCAGGGATCAGGCTGAACACTGAAGCTTTCTTT. Amino acid sequence: CASSSGIRLNTEAFF.

CDR3 in amino acids: CSADRYNEQFF. DNA for the CDR3: TGCAGTGCTGACAGGTACAATGAGCAGTTCTTC. V is TRBV20-1 and J is TRBJ2-1; D is possibly TRBD1 (6 bases). The CDR3 totals 11 residues. Germline values: CDR1 DFQATT, CDR2 SNEGSKA (reference sequence). Trimming took 5 bases from V and 4 from J, leaving 6 bases between them.

The chain is built from TRBV4-2 and TRBJ2-2, with D perhaps TRBD1 (5 bases). Germline CDR1 reads LGHNA; CDR2 reads YNFKEQ. The CDR3 contains 16 residues. V shed 1 base and J shed 0 bases, with 9 bases lying between them. In DNA, the CDR3 is TGTGCCAGCAGCCAAGGGACGACAGCGAACACCGGGGAGCTGTTTTTT. It encodes CASSQGTTANTGELFF.

J is TRBJ1-1 and V is TRBV5-1, with TRBD1 identical over 9 bases. The junction had 15 bases not matched to a gene; V was cut back by 4 bases and J by 8 bases. The germline CDR1 and CDR2 sequences are SGHRS and YFSETQ. The CDR3 covers 16 residues. The CDR3 DNA is TGCGCCAGCAGCCCCGGGAGGGACAGGGCCTTTTCGGAAGCTTTCTTT. It encodes CASSPGRDRAFSEAFF.

This clone was counted a single time. The J gene is TRBJ2-7, the V gene TRBV2; a possible D gene is TRBD1 (5 bases). The germline gives CDR1 SNHLY, CDR2 FYNNEI. V was cut by 8 bases and J by 5 bases, with 16 bases left in between. This CDR3 has 13 residues. The DNA for the CDR3 is TGTGCCAGCCGTAGGGGTGACAGACACGAGCAGTACTTC. It is translated as CASRRGDRHEQYF.

V and J are TRBV30 and TRBJ2-7; tentatively, D is TRBD2 (5 bases). V was trimmed by 5 bases and J by 6 bases, leaving 17 bases between them. Germline CDR1 and CDR2: GTSNPN and SVGIG (reference sequence). The CDR3 length is 13 residues. The CDR3 DNA follows: TGTGCCTGGGATAGGAGCGGAGGACGCGAGCAGTACTTC. Amino acids: CAWDRSGGREQYF. Full variable domain (missing parts from reference TRBV30 and TRBJ2-7): SQTIHQWPATLVQPVGSPLSLECTVEGTSNPNLYWYRQAAGRGLQLLFYSVGIGQISSEVPQNLSASRPQDRQFILSSKKLLLSDSGFYLCAWDRSGGREQYFGPGTRLTVT.

This clone has just a few counts. V gene TRBV2 combines with J gene TRBJ1-5, with a tentative D call TRBD1 (6 bases). The V and J ends lost 2 bases and 7 bases respectively, with 12 bases between them. Germline lookup yields CDR1 SNHLY and CDR2 FYNNEI. The CDR3 runs to 14 residues. The CDR3 sequence is CASSENRDDQPQHF. The DNA of the CDR3 is TGTGCCAGCAGTGAAAACAGGGACGACCAGCCCCAGCATTTT.

This clone has more than one count but fewer than ten. In DNA, the CDR3 is TGTGCCATCAGTGAGTCAACAGCCTCTAACTATGGCTACACCTTC. Encoded protein: CAISESTASNYGYTF. This sequence joins TRBV10-3 and TRBJ1-2, with D hard to call. Germline V gives CDR1 ENHRY, CDR2 SYGVKD. V was shortened by 0 bases and J by 0 bases, with 8 bases between the two germline ends. The CDR3 totals 15 residues.

The chain uses TRBV6-5 and TRBJ2-3; D gene unclear. The length of the CDR3 is 14 residues. The ends were cut back, 2 bases at V and 3 bases at J, with 9 bases in the middle. Germline CDR1 MNHEY, CDR2 SVGAGI. CDR3 amino acids: CASSYADFTDTQYF. In DNA, the CDR3 is TGTGCCAGCAGTTACGCAGATTTTACAGATACGCAGTATTTT.

The chain is built from TRBV7-2 and TRBJ1-2, with D possibly being TRBD1 (6 bases). The length of the CDR3 is 14 residues. Trimming removed 5 bases at V and 7 bases at J, with 17 bases between. CDR1 is SGHTA and CDR2 is FQGNSA in the germline V gene. CDR3 sequence: CASSVNREKAGYTF. The CDR3 coding sequence is TGTGCCAGCAGCGTAAACAGGGAAAAGGCTGGCTACACCTTC.

The chain couples TRBV4-1 to TRBJ2-1, with TRBD1 matching over 7 bases. V gave up 4 bases and J gave up 5 bases; unmatched junction bases: 8. The CDR3 is 15 amino acids. CDR1 and CDR2 (germline): MGHRA, YSYEKL. CDR3 sequence: CASSPQQGTNNEQFF. The CDR3 DNA follows: TGCGCCAGCAGCCCTCAACAGGGGACCAACAATGAGCAGTTCTTC.

This rearrangement joins TRBV11-2 to TRBJ2-3, with TRBD2 identical over 14 bases. CDR3 length equals 16 residues. V gave up 5 bases and J gave up 3 bases; unmatched junction bases: 4. Germline loops: CDR1 SGHAT, CDR2 FQNNGV. CDR3 bases: TGTGCCAGCAGCCGAGGACTAGCGGGGGGAACAGATACGCAGTATTTT. It codes for CASSRGLAGGTDTQYF.

V and J are TRBV20-1 and TRBJ2-5; unclear D gene. This CDR3 is built from 11 residues. The germline gives CDR1 DFQATT, CDR2 SNEGSKA (reference sequence). The CDR3: CSPTRQETQYF. The DNA for the CDR3 is TGCAGCCCGACTCGGCAAGAGACCCAGTACTTC.

V usage is TRBV2 and J usage is TRBJ2-7; weak D call: TRBD2 (5 bases). From germline, CDR1 is SNHLY and CDR2 FYNNEI. The length of the CDR3 is 13 residues. The CDR3 reads CAMGGPSSYEQYF. The CDR3 DNA is TGTGCGATGGGCGGGCCCAGCTCCTACGAGCAGTACTTC.

The chain has TRBV27 and TRBJ1-2, with TRBD1 identical over 7 bases. CDR3 length equals 15 residues. Losses at the gene ends were 5 bases for V and 3 bases for J; bases not matched to a gene: 9. CDR1 and CDR2 from the germline V gene are MNHEY and SMNVEV (reference sequence). The CDR3 sequence: CASSPRQGIDYGYTF. The CDR3 DNA reads TGTGCCAGCAGTCCCCGACAGGGAATTGACTATGGCTACACCTTC.

The CDR3 spells CASSLEGNVDGYTF. For the CDR3, the DNA is TGCGCCAGCAGCTTGGAGGGGAATGTGGATGGCTACACCTTC. The gene calls are TRBV5-1 and TRBJ1-2, with a tentative D call TRBD1 (5 bases). The CDR3 totals 14 residues. Trimming took off 0 bases at V and 6 bases at J, with 12 bases between the two ends. The germline CDR1 and CDR2 sequences are SGHRS and YFSETQ.

The V call is TRBV9, the J call TRBJ1-2, with TRBD1 identical over 7 bases. After removal of 0 bases from V and 5 bases from J, the junction contained 10 bases not matched to a gene. Per germline, CDR1 SGDLS and CDR2 YYNGEE. CDR3 length equals 16 residues. CDR3 nucleotide sequence: TGTGCCAGCAGCGTAGCTTTCGACAGGGCGATATATGGCTACACCTTC. Amino acids: CASSVAFDRAIYGYTF. Drawing the rest from reference TRBV9 and TRBJ1-2, the complete variable domain is DSGVTQTPKHLITATGQRVTLRCSPRSGDLSVYWYQQSLDQGLQFLIQYYNGEERAKGNILERFSAQQFPDLHSELNLSSLELGDSALYFCASSVAFDRAIYGYTFGSGTRLTVV.

The chain links TRBV2 to TRBJ2-7, with D perhaps matching TRBD1 (5 bases). CDR1 is SNHLY, CDR2 FYNNEI, per germline. The CDR3 sequence is 13 residues long. With 4 bases removed from V and 2 bases from J, the gap between germline ends came to 9 bases. The CDR3 loop reads CASSVAQAYEQYF. The CDR3, as DNA: TGTGCCAGCAGTGTCGCACAGGCCTACGAGCAGTACTTC.

The rearrangement joins TRBV6-6 to TRBJ1-1, with D possibly matching TRBD1 (6 bases). The V end lost 5 bases, the J end lost 1 base, and 11 bases lay between the germline ends. The length of the CDR3 is 14 residues. Germline loops: CDR1 MNHNY, CDR2 SVGAGI (reference sequence). This CDR3 reads CASSRTASNTEAFF. The DNA for the CDR3 is TGTGCCAGCAGTAGGACAGCTTCGAACACTGAAGCTTTCTTT.

The chain employs TRBV6-6 and TRBJ1-1; maybe TRBD1 (6 bases). Germline assignment: CDR1 MNHNY and CDR2 SVGAGI (reference sequence). The length of the CDR3 is 15 residues. V gave up 6 bases and J gave up 1 base, with 15 bases separating them. The chain's CDR3 is CASRHPGVENTEAFF. The DNA for the CDR3 is TGTGCCAGCAGGCACCCAGGGGTGGAGAACACTGAAGCTTTCTTT.

This clone was detected only once. The V call is TRBV6-5, the J call TRBJ2-7; D call uncertain. V lost 0 bases to trimming and J lost 2 bases, with 11 bases between them. The CDR3 consists of 15 residues. Germline V gene sequence: CDR1 MNHEY, CDR2 SVGAGI. CDR3 residues: CASSYSSQLPYEQYF. DNA for the CDR3: TGTGCCAGCAGTTACTCGAGCCAACTCCCCTACGAGCAGTACTTC.

This chain links TRBV30 with TRBJ1-2; 7 nucleotides match TRBD1. In germline, CDR1 is GTSNPN, CDR2 SVGIG (reference sequence). J gave up 8 bases and V 3 bases, and 6 bases lay outside the gene matches. The CDR3 consists of 12 residues. CDR3 amino acids: CAWRSQGEGYTF. CDR3 coding DNA: TGTGCCTGGAGATCCCAGGGGGAAGGCTACACCTTC.

The chain links TRBV6-5 to TRBJ2-7, with TRBD2 matching 14 bases. The V segment lost 2 bases and the J segment 3 bases; nucleotides outside the gene matches: 3. Germline loops: CDR1 MNHEY, CDR2 SVGAGI. The CDR3 is made up of 16 amino acids. This CDR3 reads CASSYDGLAGGYEQYF. DNA for the CDR3: TGTGCCAGCAGTTACGACGGACTAGCGGGAGGCTACGAGCAGTACTTC.